This T cell receptor beta chain was observed in a study of Ad26.COV2.S vaccination and SARS-CoV-2 variants. TCRdb's copy holds only in-frame clones and misses some; the assay was immunoSEQ multiplex PCR. This sample yields about 240,000 clones, of which approximately 88% are seen a single time; around a tenth belongs to the top ten. As for treatment: 15 to 20 received Ad26.COV2.S at low or high dose, single or two shots; 5 received placebo; per-sample allocation not given. Sampling happened 63 days after the first vaccine or placebo injection. Turning to this clone: Its antigen is unknown.

Study observations and caveats: Total T cell responses were possibly underestimated by TCR breadth and depth analyses.

The sequence derives from a person aged 18 to 65 who received the Ad26.COV2.S COVID-19 vaccine or a placebo. Material: peripheral blood, obtained in a trial of Ad26.COV2.S vaccine versus placebo.

The CDR3 coding sequence is TGTGCCATCAGGGAAGAAGACAATGAGCAGTTCTTC. It yields the protein CAIREEDNEQFF. This chain uses TRBV10-3 with TRBJ2-1; D gene ambiguous. The CDR3 is 12 amino acids. V lost 6 bases and J 5 bases, leaving 8 bases between the germline ends. Germline V gene sequence: CDR1 ENHRY, CDR2 SYGVKD.